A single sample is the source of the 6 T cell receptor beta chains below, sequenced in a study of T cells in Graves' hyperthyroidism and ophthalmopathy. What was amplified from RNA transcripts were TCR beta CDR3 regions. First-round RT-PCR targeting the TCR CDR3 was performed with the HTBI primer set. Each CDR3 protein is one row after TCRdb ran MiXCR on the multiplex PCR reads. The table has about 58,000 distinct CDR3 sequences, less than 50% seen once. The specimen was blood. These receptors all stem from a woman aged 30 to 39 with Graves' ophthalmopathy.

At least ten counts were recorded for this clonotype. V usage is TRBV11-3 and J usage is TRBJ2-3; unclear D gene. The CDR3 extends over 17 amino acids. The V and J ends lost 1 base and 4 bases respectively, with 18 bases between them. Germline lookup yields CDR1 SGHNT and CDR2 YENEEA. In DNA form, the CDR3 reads TGTGCCAGCAGCTTAGGGGGTGGGCGCGAGCAAGCAGATACGCAGTATTTT. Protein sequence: CASSLGGGREQADTQYF.

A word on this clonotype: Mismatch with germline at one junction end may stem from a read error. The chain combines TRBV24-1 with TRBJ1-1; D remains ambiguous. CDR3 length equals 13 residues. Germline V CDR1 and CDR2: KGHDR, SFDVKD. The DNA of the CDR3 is TGTGCCACCAGTGATTTTACCGGGTCGGAAGCTCTCTTT. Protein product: CATSDFTGSEALF.

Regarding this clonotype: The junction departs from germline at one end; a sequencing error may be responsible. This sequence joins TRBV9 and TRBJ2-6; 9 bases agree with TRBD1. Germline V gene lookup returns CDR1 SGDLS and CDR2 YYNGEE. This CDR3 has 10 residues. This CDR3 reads CASSVPGQGF. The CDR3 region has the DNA TGTGCCAGCAGCGTACCGGGACAGGGTTTC. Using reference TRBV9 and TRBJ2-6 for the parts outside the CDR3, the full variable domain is DSGVTQTPKHLITATGQRVTLRCSPRSGDLSVYWYQQSLDQGLQFLIQYYNGEERAKGNILERFSAQQFPDLHSELNLSSLELGDSALYFCASSVPGQGFGAGSRLTVL.

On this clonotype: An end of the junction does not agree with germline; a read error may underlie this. CDR3 loop: CASSLTRGGGELFF. Written as DNA, the CDR3 is TGTGCTAGCAGCTTAACGAGGGGAGGTGGGGAGCTGTTTTTT. V and J are TRBV7-7 and TRBJ2-2, with TRBD2 as a possible D gene (6 bases). The CDR3 sequence is 14 residues long. CDR1 is SSHAT, CDR2 FNYEAQ, per germline (reference sequence).

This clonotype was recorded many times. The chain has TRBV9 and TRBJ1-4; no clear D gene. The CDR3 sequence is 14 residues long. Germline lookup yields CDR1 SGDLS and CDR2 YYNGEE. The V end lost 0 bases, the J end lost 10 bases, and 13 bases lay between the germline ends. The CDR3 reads CASSVGPGKVKLFF. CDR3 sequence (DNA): TGTGCCAGCAGCGTAGGTCCAGGAAAAGTAAAACTGTTTTTT.

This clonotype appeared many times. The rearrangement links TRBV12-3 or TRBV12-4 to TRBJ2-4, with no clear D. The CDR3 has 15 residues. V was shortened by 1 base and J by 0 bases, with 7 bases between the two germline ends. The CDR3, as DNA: TGTGCCAGCAGTTTAGAAGTACTAGCCAAAAACATTCAGTACTTC. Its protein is CASSLEVLAKNIQYF.